This T cell receptor (beta chain) derives from a study of PD-L1 blockade in urothelial cancer. Study-wide context: Bladder-origin urothelial cancer in males covered most of the roughly 29 patients.

A spike-in of synthetic TCR analog templates was added to each PCR. Produced via immunoSEQ multiplex PCR; TCRdb's table is partial and in-frame only. The sample records 100,000 to 150,000 clones, roughly 84% being singletons. V was cut by 3 bases and J by 4 bases, with 14 bases left in between. The CDR3 runs to 15 residues. CDR1 KGHSH and CDR2 LQKENI come from the germline V gene. Time point denoted: pretreatment peripheral blood. This TCR was recovered from a man between 50 and 59 years old with urothelial cancer. The sample consisted of PBMCs, taken around atezolizumab (anti-PD-L1) treatment. This sequence joins TRBV18 and TRBJ2-3; D is perhaps TRBD2 (6 bases). The CDR3, as DNA: TGTGCCAGCTCACCCCGCGGGGCTACGGCAGATACGCAGTATTTT. Amino acids: CASSPRGATADTQYF.